The 27 T cell receptor beta chains presented below share a single source sample, sequenced in a study of blood T cell repertoires in COVID-19 (dated by TCRdb to between 2020 and 2021). Library creation used the immunoSEQ multiplex PCR assay. Entries here come from immuneACCESS through TCRdb and include only in-frame sequences with V and J called. Some clones fail to appear in such tables; in the studies checked, an unresolved V gene covers under half of the shortfall, and the cause of the remainder is unknown. This sample holds 340,000 or so clones; 65% to 90% were observed only once. In total, the top ten clones hold about 4.2% of the sample. The sample comprised PBMCs or T cells enriched from blood (not recorded which). Receptors were obtained from a woman aged 40 to 55 with acute COVID-19.

V usage is TRBV7-2 and J usage is TRBJ1-3; 9 bases match TRBD1. Germline loops: CDR1 SGHTA, CDR2 FQGNSA. CDR3 length equals 15 residues. After removal of 5 bases from V and 4 bases from J, the junction contained 6 bases not matched to a gene. The CDR3 is CASSRSGTGGNTIYF. The CDR3 DNA sequence: TGTGCCAGCAGCCGCTCCGGGACAGGGGGAAACACCATATATTTT.

This chain joins TRBV18 and TRBJ1-6; 7 bases map to TRBD1. V was pared by 0 bases and J by 3 bases, with 11 bases of the junction left unmatched. Germline-derived CDR1 and CDR2 are KGHSH and LQKENI. The CDR3 has 19 amino acids. The DNA of the CDR3 is TGTGCCAGCTCACCACCCCTGACAGGGACCTCCAACTATAATTCACCCCTCCACTTT. Translating it yields CASSPPLTGTSNYNSPLHF.

This clone was seen once. V is TRBV28 and J is TRBJ1-2, with unresolved D. CDR1 is MDHEN and CDR2 is SYDVKM in the germline V gene. CDR3 length: 13 amino acids. The V end was cut by 4 bases, the J end by 4 bases, with 10 bases between. CDR3 coding DNA: TGTGCCAGCAGTTCAGGCCGTCTCTATGGCTACACCTTC. Translating it yields CASSSGRLYGYTF.

The chain recombines TRBV7-6 with TRBJ1-5; 7 nucleotides align to TRBD1. V was clipped by 6 bases and J by 0 bases; unmatched bases: 5. Germline V gene lookup returns CDR1 SGHVS and CDR2 FNYEAQ. CDR3 length: 15 residues. The CDR3 region is CASSRDSHSNQPQHF. In DNA form, the CDR3 reads TGTGCCAGCAGTAGGGACAGTCATAGCAATCAGCCCCAGCATTTT.

V gene TRBV3-1 (or the pseudogene TRBV3-2) combines with J gene TRBJ1-4; D ambiguous. CDR3 length: 16 amino acids. The V end lost 1 base, the J end lost 0 bases, and 9 bases lay between the germline ends. Germline loops: CDR1 LGHDT, CDR2 YNNKEL (reference sequence). The CDR3 reads CASSQGAVPTNEKLFF. DNA for the CDR3: TGTGCCAGCAGCCAAGGGGCAGTTCCAACTAATGAAAAACTGTTTTTT.

The gene calls are TRBV5-1 and TRBJ1-1, with TRBD1 identical over 9 bases. The CDR3 loop spans 15 amino acids. CDR1 and CDR2 from the germline V gene are SGHRS and YFSETQ. V shed 0 bases and J 1 base; nucleotides not matched to a gene: 1. The CDR3: CASSLGGQGNTEAFF. As DNA, the CDR3 is TGCGCCAGCAGCTTGGGGGGACAGGGGAACACTGAAGCTTTCTTT.

The table lists this clone with a count of one. V is TRBV12-5 and J is TRBJ1-1, with D perhaps matching TRBD1 (5 bases). The V end was cut by 0 bases, the J end by 1 base, with 21 bases between. Germline CDR1 is LGHNT and CDR2 is FRNRAP. There are 19 residues in the CDR3. Here the CDR3 DNA reads TGTGCTAGTGGTTTGGTACGGCGGGGGTTAACTCAAGGGAACACTGAAGCTTTCTTT. The encoded protein is CASGLVRRGLTQGNTEAFF.

On this clone itself: One end of the junction is discordant with germline, which a read error may explain. The V gene is TRBV19, the J gene TRBJ1-2; 7 nucleotides align to TRBD1. Germline-derived CDR1 and CDR2 are LNHDA and SQIVND (reference sequence). The CDR3 has 14 residues. The CDR3 DNA reads TGTGCCAGTAGTTTAGAGACAGGGCCCTATGGCTACACCTTC. As protein: CASSLETGPYGYTF.

This rearrangement joins TRBV2 to TRBJ2-1; a weak D match, TRBD2 (6 bases). V lost 3 bases and J 0 bases, leaving 9 bases between the germline ends. Germline CDR1 SNHLY, CDR2 FYNNEI. This CDR3 comprises 15 residues. The CDR3 DNA reads TGTGCCAGCAGTGAGGAGGGGAGCTCCTACAATGAGCAGTTCTTC. Residues: CASSEEGSSYNEQFF.

This chain links TRBV15 with TRBJ2-1; 9 bases align to TRBD2. Germline values: CDR1 LNHNV, CDR2 YYDKDF (reference sequence). The CDR3 consists of 18 residues. V dropped 4 bases and J dropped 8; count of bases not matched to a gene: 18. The CDR3 region is CATSTPPSMAGGGDEQFF. The CDR3 nucleotides read TGTGCCACCAGCACCCCCCCTTCCATGGCGGGAGGGGGCGATGAGCAGTTCTTC.

The rearrangement uses TRBV5-1 and TRBJ2-4; 7 nucleotides align to TRBD2. V shed 0 bases, J shed 5 bases, and the junction held 2 bases outside the gene matches. The germline CDR1 and CDR2 sequences are SGHRS and YFSETQ. The CDR3 length is 14 residues. CDR3 region: CASSLGGGENIQYF. The CDR3 coding sequence is TGCGCCAGCAGCTTGGGCGGGGGTGAAAACATTCAGTACTTC.

In nucleotides, the CDR3 is TGTGCCAGCACTTCATCCAGGGGCAATCAGCCCCAGCATTTT. This codes for CASTSSRGNQPQHF. The V and J genes are TRBV27 and TRBJ1-5, with D tentatively TRBD1 (5 bases). This CDR3 has 14 amino acids. Germline V gene sequence: CDR1 MNHEY, CDR2 SMNVEV (reference sequence). V gave up 7 bases and J gave up 2 bases, with 12 bases separating them.

The chain recombines TRBV2 with TRBJ1-3; 8 bases map to TRBD1. CDR1 is SNHLY, CDR2 FYNNEI, per germline. The CDR3 has 15 residues. With 4 bases clipped from V and 0 bases from J, the junction kept 2 bases outside the gene matches. In nucleotides, the CDR3 is TGTGCCAGCAGTGGGGACAGGAACTCTGGAAACACCATATATTTT. This translates into CASSGDRNSGNTIYF.

This clone showed up just once. This chain uses TRBV28 with TRBJ1-6, with no clear D. The CDR3 length is 14 residues. Germline assignment: CDR1 MDHEN and CDR2 SYDVKM. With 3 bases removed from V and 6 bases from J, the gap between germline ends came to 9 bases. The CDR3, as DNA: TGTGCCAGCAGTTTGAGGGCGTCTAATTCACCCCTCCACTTT. This gives the protein CASSLRASNSPLHF.

This clone was seen once. This rearrangement joins TRBV19 to TRBJ1-1; tentatively, D is TRBD1 (6 bases). The CDR3 spans 17 residues. CDR1 and CDR2 (germline): LNHDA, SQIVND (reference sequence). Trimming stripped 7 bases from V and 0 bases from J, with 21 bases between. DNA for the CDR3: TGTGCCAGTATCGGATGGGACAAATCCTTTATGAACACTGAAGCTTTCTTT. Its protein product is CASIGWDKSFMNTEAFF.

The chain is built from TRBV19 and TRBJ1-4; TRBD1 matches 7 bases. CDR3 size: 15 residues. Trimming took 5 bases from V and 3 from J; bases not matched to a gene: 6. Germline CDR1 and CDR2: LNHDA and SQIVND (reference sequence). CDR3 coding DNA: TGTGCCAGTAGTGGACAGGACTTGGCTAATGAAAAACTGTTTTTT. Protein sequence: CASSGQDLANEKLFF.

V usage is TRBV7-7 and J usage is TRBJ2-2, with D unclear. CDR1 is SSHAT and CDR2 is FNYEAQ in the germline V gene (reference sequence). Between the trimmed V and J ends, which lost 3 bases and 4 bases, there was a span of 12 bases. This CDR3 is built from 15 residues. For the CDR3, the DNA is TGTGCCAGCAGCTTGGGTCAGCGTACCACCGGGGAGCTGTTTTTT. Protein product: CASSLGQRTTGELFF.

This chain connects TRBV5-8 to TRBJ1-2, with TRBD1 matching 7 bases. Trimming cost V 0 bases and J 4 bases; bases outside gene matches: 0. Per germline, CDR1 SGHTS and CDR2 YDEGEE. The CDR3 runs to 13 residues. The CDR3 here is CASSLAGGYGYTF. As DNA, the CDR3 is TGTGCCAGCAGCTTGGCAGGGGGCTATGGCTACACCTTC.

The chain combines TRBV7-2 with TRBJ2-1; TRBD2 matches 9 bases. There are 17 residues in the CDR3. Germline assignment: CDR1 SGHTA and CDR2 FQGNSA. V shed 6 bases and J 4 bases; nucleotides not matched to a gene: 13. The CDR3 DNA is TGTGCCAGCAGTTCCCATCCTCGGCTAGCGGGGTACAATGAGCAGTTCTTC. Its protein is CASSSHPRLAGYNEQFF.

This clone was detected only once. The rearrangement uses TRBV6-2 or TRBV6-3 and TRBJ2-7, with 7 bases matching TRBD1. CDR3 length: 17 residues. J gave up 1 base and V 5 bases, and 14 bases lay outside the gene matches. Germline-derived CDR1 and CDR2 are MNHEY and SVGEGT. CDR3 DNA sequence: TGTGCCAGCAGTACGACAGGGAAGGGTTTCGAATCCTACGAGCAGTACTTC. Amino acids: CASSTTGKGFESYEQYF.

This chain joins TRBV6-6 and TRBJ2-5; 9 bases are a match to TRBD1. CDR3 length: 14 amino acids. CDR1 is MNHNY and CDR2 is SVGAGI in the germline V gene (reference sequence). V shed 6 bases, J shed 4 bases, and the junction held 6 bases outside the gene matches. CDR3 loop: CASRGQGGGETQYF. DNA for the CDR3: TGTGCCAGCAGGGGACAGGGAGGTGGAGAGACCCAGTACTTC.

V and J are TRBV29-1 and TRBJ1-1; 7 bases are shared with TRBD1. J lost 7 bases, V lost 4 bases, and 6 bases had no gene match. The CDR3 totals 12 residues. CDR1 is SQVTM and CDR2 is ANQGSEA in the germline V gene. The CDR3 region has the DNA TGCAGCGTTGGGGGACAGAGATTTGAAGCTTTCTTT. Translated: CSVGGQRFEAFF.

The V call is TRBV29-1, the J call TRBJ2-1, with D possibly being TRBD1 (5 bases). The germline V and J ends were trimmed by 4 bases and 5 bases, with 15 bases remaining between them. The CDR3 is made up of 14 amino acids. Germline loops: CDR1 SQVTM, CDR2 ANQGSEA. CDR3 in amino acids: CSVGPIVRDNEQFF. The CDR3 DNA is TGCAGCGTTGGGCCCATAGTCAGGGACAATGAGCAGTTCTTC.

The V gene is TRBV6-5, the J gene TRBJ1-2; D is ambiguous. The CDR3 runs to 16 residues. The germline V and J ends were trimmed by 4 bases and 0 bases, with 15 bases remaining between them. Per the germline V gene, CDR1 is MNHEY and CDR2 is SVGAGI. CDR3 bases: TGTGCCAGCAGTTCCCCAATCATAGGAGCTAACTATGGCTACACCTTC. As protein: CASSSPIIGANYGYTF.

The rearrangement links TRBV4-1 to TRBJ2-5; 7 bases fit TRBD1. The CDR3 sequence is 15 residues long. CDR1 MGHRA and CDR2 YSYEKL come from the germline V gene. V was clipped by 0 bases and J by 5 bases; unmatched bases: 6. CDR3 loop: CASSQDPRQGETQYF. The DNA of the CDR3 is TGCGCCAGCAGCCAAGATCCCCGACAGGGCGAGACCCAGTACTTC.

J is TRBJ1-1 and V is TRBV10-3, with 8 positions matching TRBD1. Germline V gene sequence: CDR1 ENHRY, CDR2 SYGVKD. J was trimmed by 6 bases and V by 10 bases; bases with no gene match: 13. The CDR3 sequence is 14 residues long. The CDR3 region is CATRVGQGAPEAFF. The DNA for the CDR3 is TGTGCCACCAGGGTGGGGCAGGGGGCTCCTGAAGCTTTCTTT.

V is TRBV28 and J is TRBJ2-1, with a weak D call TRBD1 (5 bases). Germline values: CDR1 MDHEN, CDR2 SYDVKM. CDR3 length: 15 amino acids. V shed 4 bases and J shed 0 bases, with 10 bases lying between them. The chain's CDR3 is CASSSYRTSYNEQFF. The CDR3 DNA reads TGTGCCAGCAGTTCTTACAGGACCTCCTACAATGAGCAGTTCTTC.